This entry is about one TCR beta chain. Its antigen remains unknown. Libraries for TCR beta were made by quantitative 5'-RACE with molecular barcodes. TCRdb itself ran the 5' RACE reads through MiXCR, one entry per CDR3 protein. In the table there are 800,000 to 900,000 distinct CDR3 sequences, 10% to 15% of which are singletons. These data are taken from a study of CD8 T cells in ankylosing spondylitis. Points from the study as a whole: Ankylosing spondylitis blood appeared to carry a characteristic TCR beta motif of roughly eight highly homologous variants. Enrichment of disease-linked clones was reportedly significant in matched ankylosing spondylitis synovial fluid.

Germline V lookup: CDR1 SGDLS, CDR2 YYNGEE. The CDR3 runs to 16 residues. V lost 0 bases and J 0 bases, leaving 9 bases between the germline ends. This chain joins TRBV9 and TRBJ1-4; no reliable D call. This receptor was taken from a male donor with ankylosing spondylitis. The sample consisted of blood, either unsorted or a sorted T cell fraction (not recorded which). The CDR3 nucleotides read TGTGCCAGCAGCGTAGATTCGGCGGCAACTAATGAAAAACTGTTTTTT. Its translation: CASSVDSAATNEKLFF.